These 27 T cell receptor beta chains were all obtained from the same sample, sequenced in a study of blood T cell repertoires in COVID-19. The repertoire was sequenced with immunoSEQ multiplex PCR; TCRdb's copy has only in-frame clones and lacks some. The sample lists under 200,000 clones, around 82% occurring once. Sequenced sample: PBMCs or T cells enriched from blood (not recorded which). The receptors stem from a man between 60 and 75 years old who had recovered from COVID-19.

V usage is TRBV13 and J usage is TRBJ1-6, with 8 nucleotides matching TRBD1. Germline V gives CDR1 PRHDT, CDR2 FYEKMQ (reference sequence). Trimming took 2 bases from V and 6 from J; bases not matched to a gene: 3. The CDR3 spans 15 residues. The CDR3 reads CASSLSGQGNSPLHF. In nucleotides, the CDR3 is TGTGCCAGCAGCTTATCTGGACAGGGTAATTCACCCCTCCACTTT.

This chain joins TRBV11-2 and TRBJ2-3; 8 bases fit TRBD1. Germline lookup yields CDR1 SGHAT and CDR2 FQNNGV. This CDR3 comprises 15 residues. Trimming at V came to 1 base and at J to 7 bases, leaving 7 bases not matched to a gene. Here the CDR3 DNA reads TGTGCCAGCAGCTTAGCAGGGGGCGCGACAAATACGCAGTATTTT. Protein product: CASSLAGGATNTQYF.

This clone was seen a single time. This chain connects TRBV11-2 to TRBJ2-5; TRBD2 agrees at 8 bases. Germline assignment: CDR1 SGHAT and CDR2 FQNNGV. Losses at the gene ends were 1 base for V and 5 bases for J; bases not matched to a gene: 3. This CDR3 region has 14 residues. The CDR3 DNA reads TGTGCCAGCAGCTTAGCCGGGGGGGCTGAGACCCAGTACTTC. Protein sequence: CASSLAGGAETQYF.

V gene TRBV19 combines with J gene TRBJ2-2; 8 bases match TRBD1. Germline V CDR1 and CDR2: LNHDA, SQIVND (reference sequence). The CDR3 consists of 18 residues. V shed 5 bases, J shed 1 base, and the junction held 12 bases outside the gene matches. CDR3 protein: CASSLLGQDHWNTGELFF. In DNA, the CDR3 is TGTGCCAGTAGTTTACTGGGACAGGACCATTGGAACACCGGGGAGCTGTTTTTT.

The chain couples TRBV5-4 to TRBJ2-3, with 14 bases aligning to TRBD2. Germline CDR1 SGHNT, CDR2 YYREEE (reference sequence). J was trimmed by 3 bases and V by 3 bases; bases with no gene match: 3. The CDR3 is 16 amino acids. The CDR3 loop is CASSSGLAGATDTQYF. Written as DNA, the CDR3 is TGTGCCAGCAGCTCGGGACTAGCGGGGGCGACAGATACGCAGTATTTT.

The CDR3 bases are TGCGCCAGCAGCCGACTTCCTAGTTCGGGACAGGGGTTAGAGACCCAGTACTTC. Translation gives CASSRLPSSGQGLETQYF. This chain connects TRBV5-1 to TRBJ2-5; 10 positions agree with TRBD1. Trimming cost V 4 bases and J 4 bases; bases outside gene matches: 16. Germline V gives CDR1 SGHRS, CDR2 YFSETQ. CDR3 size: 18 residues.

The V call is TRBV7-2, the J call TRBJ2-5; TRBD1 matches at 8 bases. CDR1 and CDR2 from the germline V gene are SGHTA and FQGNSA. The junction had 7 bases not matched to a gene; V was cut back by 5 bases and J by 5 bases. The CDR3 spans 14 residues. This chain's CDR3 is CASSQRTGRETQYF. The CDR3 DNA reads TGTGCCAGCAGCCAGCGGACAGGGCGTGAGACCCAGTACTTC.

CDR3 DNA sequence: TGTGCCAGCAGCTTCGGCTGGACAGGGGACTACGAGCAGTACTTC. Translated, it gives CASSFGWTGDYEQYF. The rearrangement links TRBV7-2 to TRBJ2-7; 9 bases map to TRBD1. The V and J ends lost 3 bases and 3 bases, in that order; junction bases with no gene match: 6. Germline V gives CDR1 SGHTA, CDR2 FQGNSA. The CDR3 covers 15 residues. The variable domain in full, completed from reference TRBV7-2 and TRBJ2-7, reads GAGVSQSPSNKVTEKGKDVELRCDPISGHTALYWYRQSLGQGLEFLIYFQGNSAPDKSGLPSDRFSAERTGGSVSTLTIQRTQQEDSAVYLCASSFGWTGDYEQYFGPGTRLTVT.

This clone was observed a single time. The chain employs TRBV25-1 and TRBJ2-1, with D hard to call. The V gene's germline CDR1 is MGHDK and CDR2 SYGVNS. The CDR3 runs to 13 residues. V lost 2 bases, J lost 3 bases, and 5 bases lay in between. Here the CDR3 reads CASSEISYNEQFF. The DNA of the CDR3 is TGTGCCAGCAGTGAAATCAGCTACAATGAGCAGTTCTTC.

The rearrangement links TRBV28 to TRBJ1-5; 7 bases map to TRBD1. The CDR3 spans 17 residues. In germline, CDR1 is MDHEN, CDR2 SYDVKM. V shed 5 bases and J 7 bases; nucleotides not matched to a gene: 17. The DNA for the CDR3 is TGTGCCAGCAGTACCATCCGCCTGACAGGGCTGAACCAGCCCCAGCATTTT. It yields the protein CASSTIRLTGLNQPQHF.

The chain couples TRBV12-3 or TRBV12-4 to TRBJ2-1; no definite D call. With 4 bases removed from V and 9 bases from J, the gap between germline ends came to 7 bases. The CDR3 has 11 amino acids. The CDR3: CASSSLIEQFF. CDR3 nucleotides: TGTGCCAGCAGTTCTTTAATTGAGCAGTTCTTC.

The table lists this clone with a count of one. The V gene is TRBV5-4, the J gene TRBJ2-3, with 7 nucleotides matching TRBD2. V was pared by 0 bases and J by 5 bases, with 3 bases of the junction left unmatched. Germline V gives CDR1 SGHNT, CDR2 YYREEE (reference sequence). CDR3 size: 14 residues. This CDR3 is CASSLERGLDTQYF. In DNA form, the CDR3 reads TGTGCCAGCAGCTTGGAGCGGGGATTAGATACGCAGTATTTT.

The genes are TRBV6-5 and TRBJ2-1, with D possibly TRBD1 on 5 matching bases. CDR1 is MNHEY and CDR2 is SVGAGI in the germline V gene. Trimming pared 7 bases from V and 2 bases from J, leaving 15 bases between. The CDR3 sequence is 15 residues long. The CDR3 sequence is CASTPRGSTYNEQFF. CDR3 sequence (DNA): TGTGCCAGCACGCCAAGGGGAAGTACCTACAATGAGCAGTTCTTC.

The J gene is TRBJ2-3, the V gene TRBV2; tentatively, D is TRBD1 (5 bases). Trimming removed 1 base at V and 6 bases at J, with 8 bases between. This CDR3 is built from 13 residues. Germline V gene data show CDR1 as SNHLY and CDR2 as FYNNEI. CDR3 in amino acids: CASSEGGWDTQYF. CDR3 coding DNA: TGTGCCAGCAGTGAAGGGGGCTGGGATACGCAGTATTTT.

This chain links TRBV19 with TRBJ2-3, with TRBD2 identical over 7 bases. The V segment lost 5 bases and the J segment 8 bases; nucleotides outside the gene matches: 13. In germline, CDR1 is LNHDA, CDR2 SQIVND (reference sequence). The CDR3 contains 15 residues. The CDR3 sequence: CASSDWGGVSVTQYF. CDR3 sequence (DNA): TGTGCCAGTAGTGATTGGGGGGGAGTCAGCGTTACGCAGTATTTT.

This chain links TRBV11-2 with TRBJ1-2; maybe TRBD1 (6 bases). CDR1 is SGHAT and CDR2 is FQNNGV in the germline V gene. This CDR3 has 16 residues. V was pared by 6 bases and J by 4 bases, with 21 bases between. The CDR3 reads CASSLTGTLEGYGYTF. The CDR3 DNA reads as TGTGCCAGCAGTCTTACCGGGACACTAGAGGGCTATGGCTACACCTTC.

This clone is a singleton in its sample. The V gene is TRBV6-5, the J gene TRBJ2-7; D gene unclear. The V and J ends lost 8 bases and 3 bases respectively, with 8 bases between them. Germline V gene sequence: CDR1 MNHEY, CDR2 SVGAGI. This CDR3 spans 11 amino acids. CDR3 sequence reads: CASEAVYEQYF. In DNA form, the CDR3 reads TGTGCCAGCGAAGCCGTCTACGAGCAGTACTTC.

The chain carries TRBV7-8 and TRBJ2-5, with 8 bases matching TRBD2. The CDR3 contains 15 residues. Germline V gene lookup returns CDR1 SGHVS and CDR2 FQNEAQ. J gave up 5 bases and V 7 bases, and 12 bases lay outside the gene matches. The DNA of the CDR3 is TGTGCCAGCATCCCCAATCGGGAGGGCCGCGAGACCCAGTACTTC. Its translation: CASIPNREGRETQYF.

The V and J genes are TRBV5-1 and TRBJ1-2, with D unresolved. The CDR3 length is 17 residues. V lost 0 bases and J lost 0, with 15 bases in between. Germline CDR1 and CDR2: SGHRS and YFSETQ. CDR3 residues: CASSLAGVTRANYGYTF. The DNA of the CDR3 is TGCGCCAGCAGCTTGGCCGGGGTGACTCGGGCTAACTATGGCTACACCTTC.

The chain has TRBV5-1 and TRBJ2-7, with D possibly TRBD2 on 5 matching bases. The V gene lost 1 base and the J gene lost 9 bases, with 23 bases spanning the gap. CDR1 is SGHRS, CDR2 YFSETQ, per germline. The CDR3 is 16 residues long. CDR3 protein: CASSLPGSTSYEAQYF. The CDR3 DNA follows: TGCGCCAGCAGCTTGCCGGGATCTACCTCCTACGAGGCGCAGTACTTC.

This clone was found once. The V gene is TRBV2, the J gene TRBJ2-2; no firm D call. V lost 6 bases and J 4 bases, leaving 9 bases between the germline ends. CDR1 and CDR2 (germline): SNHLY, FYNNEI. The CDR3 totals 13 residues. The CDR3 loop is CASRIDTTGELFF. CDR3 nucleotide sequence: TGTGCCAGCAGGATTGACACCACCGGGGAGCTGTTTTTT.

The rearrangement uses TRBV5-1 and TRBJ1-2, with D possibly matching TRBD1 (5 bases). V lost 4 bases and J 8 bases, leaving 15 bases between the germline ends. CDR1 SGHRS and CDR2 YFSETQ come from the germline V gene. The CDR3 covers 13 residues. CDR3 nucleotides: TGCGCCAGCAGCGCCGGGGGTGTCTACGGCTACACCTTC. Protein sequence: CASSAGGVYGYTF.

The V gene is TRBV6-1, the J gene TRBJ2-3, with 8 positions matching TRBD1. The CDR3 is 18 residues long. The junction had 13 bases not matched to a gene; V was cut back by 2 bases and J by 3 bases. Germline V lookup: CDR1 MNHNS, CDR2 SASEGT. The CDR3 nucleotides are TGTGCCAGCAGTGAAAGCCGTAGGACAGGGCATCGGACAGATACGCAGTATTTT. It translates to CASSESRRTGHRTDTQYF.

The CDR3 DNA follows: TGTGCCAGTAGTATAGGCGGCGGAGTCGCCCTAGCCAAAAACATTCAGTACTTC. This encodes CASSIGGGVALAKNIQYF. The chain employs TRBV19 and TRBJ2-4; D is uncertain. Per the germline V gene, CDR1 is LNHDA and CDR2 is SQIVND (reference sequence). This CDR3 is 18 amino acids long. The V end was cut by 1 base, the J end by 0 bases, with 16 bases between.

This clone appeared a single time. V is TRBV19 and J is TRBJ2-1; 11 nucleotides align to TRBD2. CDR3 size: 17 residues. Germline CDR1 LNHDA, CDR2 SQIVND (reference sequence). Trimming cost V 3 bases and J 4 bases; bases outside gene matches: 8. CDR3 region: CASSIPGLAGGYNEQFF. The CDR3 nucleotides are TGTGCCAGTAGTATCCCCGGGCTAGCGGGGGGTTACAATGAGCAGTTCTTC.

This chain links TRBV5-1 with TRBJ2-7; 8 nucleotides align to TRBD2. From germline, CDR1 is SGHRS and CDR2 YFSETQ. This CDR3 has 15 residues. V lost 6 bases to trimming and J lost 5 bases; unmatched junction nucleotides: 13. CDR3 sequence: CASTYLEREPHEQYF. CDR3 coding DNA: TGCGCCAGCACCTACTTGGAGCGGGAGCCCCACGAGCAGTACTTC.

The chain recombines TRBV28 with TRBJ2-5, with TRBD1 matching over 8 bases. The CDR3 sequence is 15 residues long. Trimming at V came to 6 bases and at J to 5 bases, leaving 11 bases not matched to a gene. Germline loops: CDR1 MDHEN, CDR2 SYDVKM. CDR3 amino acids: CASSLGQGAVETQYF. For the CDR3, the DNA is TGTGCCAGCAGCCTCGGGCAGGGGGCGGTGGAGACCCAGTACTTC.